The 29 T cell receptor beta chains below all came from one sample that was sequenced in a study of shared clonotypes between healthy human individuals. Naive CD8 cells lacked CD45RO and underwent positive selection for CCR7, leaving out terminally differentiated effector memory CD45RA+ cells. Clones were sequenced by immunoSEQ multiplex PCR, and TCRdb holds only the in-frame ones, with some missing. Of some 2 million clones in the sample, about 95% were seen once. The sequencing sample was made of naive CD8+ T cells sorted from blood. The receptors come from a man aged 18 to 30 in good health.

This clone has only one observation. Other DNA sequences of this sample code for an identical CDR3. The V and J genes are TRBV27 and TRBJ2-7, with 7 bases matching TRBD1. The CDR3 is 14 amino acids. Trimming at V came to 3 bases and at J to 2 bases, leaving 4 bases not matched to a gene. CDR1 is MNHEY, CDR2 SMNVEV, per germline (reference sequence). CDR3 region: CASSLRGPPYEQYF. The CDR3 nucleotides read TGTGCCAGCAGTTTGAGGGGGCCCCCCTACGAGCAGTACTTC.

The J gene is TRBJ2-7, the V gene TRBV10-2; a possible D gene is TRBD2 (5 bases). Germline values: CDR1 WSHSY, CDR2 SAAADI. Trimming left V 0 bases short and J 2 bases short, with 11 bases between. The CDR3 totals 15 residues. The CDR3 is CASSESTGIPYEQYF. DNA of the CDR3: TGCGCCAGCAGTGAGTCGACGGGGATCCCCTACGAGCAGTACTTC.

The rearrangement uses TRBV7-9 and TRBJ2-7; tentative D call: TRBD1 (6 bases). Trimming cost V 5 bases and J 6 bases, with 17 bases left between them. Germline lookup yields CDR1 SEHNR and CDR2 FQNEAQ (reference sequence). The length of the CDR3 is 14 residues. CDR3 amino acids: CASSQLTGPGEQYF. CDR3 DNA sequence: TGTGCCAGCAGCCAACTGACAGGCCCGGGCGAGCAGTACTTC.

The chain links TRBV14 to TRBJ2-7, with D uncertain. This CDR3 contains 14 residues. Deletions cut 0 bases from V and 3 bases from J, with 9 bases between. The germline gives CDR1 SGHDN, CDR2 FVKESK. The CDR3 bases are TGTGCCAGCAGCCAAGAACGGCCAGACTACGAGCAGTACTTC. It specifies CASSQERPDYEQYF.

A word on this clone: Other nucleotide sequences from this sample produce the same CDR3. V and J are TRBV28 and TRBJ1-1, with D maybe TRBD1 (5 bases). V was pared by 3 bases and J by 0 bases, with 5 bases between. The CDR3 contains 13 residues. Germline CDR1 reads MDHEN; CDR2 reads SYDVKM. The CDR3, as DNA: TGTGCCAGCAGTTTGACAGTGAACACTGAAGCTTTCTTT. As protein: CASSLTVNTEAFF.

In DNA, the CDR3 is TGTGCCAGCAGCCAACCTAGCGGGCCTCCCTACAATGAGCAGTTCTTC. It codes for CASSQPSGPPYNEQFF. The V gene is TRBV2, the J gene TRBJ2-1; 8 bases line up with TRBD2. Losses at the gene ends were 6 bases for V and 2 bases for J; bases not matched to a gene: 9. CDR3 length: 16 amino acids. Germline V gene data show CDR1 as SNHLY and CDR2 as FYNNEI.

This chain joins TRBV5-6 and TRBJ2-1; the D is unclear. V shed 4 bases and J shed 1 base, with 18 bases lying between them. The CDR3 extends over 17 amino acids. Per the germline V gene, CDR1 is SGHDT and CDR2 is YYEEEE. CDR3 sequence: CASSHESVGWSYNEQFF. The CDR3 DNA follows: TGTGCCAGCAGCCATGAATCGGTTGGATGGTCCTACAATGAGCAGTTCTTC.

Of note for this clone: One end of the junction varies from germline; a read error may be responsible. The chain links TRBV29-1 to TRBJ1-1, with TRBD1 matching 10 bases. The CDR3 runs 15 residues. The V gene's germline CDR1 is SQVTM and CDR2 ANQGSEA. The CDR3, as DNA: TGCAGCGTTCAAGACAGGGGGCAGTACTACACTGAAGCTTTCTTT. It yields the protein CSVQDRGQYYTEAFF.

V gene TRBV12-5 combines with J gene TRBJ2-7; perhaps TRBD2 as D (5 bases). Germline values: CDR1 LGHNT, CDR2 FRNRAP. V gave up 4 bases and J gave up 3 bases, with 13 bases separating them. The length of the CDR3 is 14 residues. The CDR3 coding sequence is TGTGCTAGTGGTTCCGACTATCCCCACTACGAGCAGTACTTC. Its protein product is CASGSDYPHYEQYF.

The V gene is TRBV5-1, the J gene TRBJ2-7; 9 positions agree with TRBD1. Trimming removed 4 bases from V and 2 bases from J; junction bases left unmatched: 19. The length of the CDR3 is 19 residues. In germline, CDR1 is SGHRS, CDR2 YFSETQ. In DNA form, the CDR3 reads TGCGCCAGCAGCCAGAGTAATCGGACAGGGGCCTCAAGGCCCTACGAGCAGTACTTC. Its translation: CASSQSNRTGASRPYEQYF. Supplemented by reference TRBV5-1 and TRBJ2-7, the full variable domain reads KAGVTQTPRYLIKTRGQQVTLSCSPISGHRSVSWYQQTPGQGLQFLFEYFSETQRNKGNFPGRFSGRQFSNSRSEMNVSTLELGDSALYLCASSQSNRTGASRPYEQYFGPGTRLTVT.

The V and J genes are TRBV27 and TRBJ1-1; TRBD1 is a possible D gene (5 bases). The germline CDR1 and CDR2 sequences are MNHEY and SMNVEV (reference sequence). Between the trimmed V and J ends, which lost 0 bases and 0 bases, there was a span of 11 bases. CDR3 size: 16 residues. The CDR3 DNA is TGTGCCAGCAGTTTATCGGTATCGACAGTGAACACTGAAGCTTTCTTT. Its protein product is CASSLSVSTVNTEAFF.

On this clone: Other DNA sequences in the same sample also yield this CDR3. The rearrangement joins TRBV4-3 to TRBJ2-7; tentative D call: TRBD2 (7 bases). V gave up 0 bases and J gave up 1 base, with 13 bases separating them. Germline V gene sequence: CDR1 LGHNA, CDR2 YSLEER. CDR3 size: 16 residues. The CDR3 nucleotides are TGCGCCAGCAGCCAAGACCGAGGGGGGGGTTCCTACGAGCAGTACTTC. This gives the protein CASSQDRGGGSYEQYF.

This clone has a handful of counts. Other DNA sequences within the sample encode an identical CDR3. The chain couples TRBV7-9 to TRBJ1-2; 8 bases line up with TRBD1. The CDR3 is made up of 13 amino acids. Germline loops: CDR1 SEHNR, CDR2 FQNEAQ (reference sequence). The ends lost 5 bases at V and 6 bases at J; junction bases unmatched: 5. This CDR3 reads CASSANRGDGYTF. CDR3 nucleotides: TGTGCCAGCAGCGCGAACAGGGGGGATGGCTACACCTTC.

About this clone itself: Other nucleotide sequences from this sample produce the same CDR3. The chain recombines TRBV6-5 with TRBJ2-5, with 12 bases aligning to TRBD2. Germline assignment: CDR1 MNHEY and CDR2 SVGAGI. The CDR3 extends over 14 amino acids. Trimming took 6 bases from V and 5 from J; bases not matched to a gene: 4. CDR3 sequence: CASSLAGGPETQYF. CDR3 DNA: TGTGCCAGCAGCCTAGCGGGAGGGCCGGAGACCCAGTACTTC.

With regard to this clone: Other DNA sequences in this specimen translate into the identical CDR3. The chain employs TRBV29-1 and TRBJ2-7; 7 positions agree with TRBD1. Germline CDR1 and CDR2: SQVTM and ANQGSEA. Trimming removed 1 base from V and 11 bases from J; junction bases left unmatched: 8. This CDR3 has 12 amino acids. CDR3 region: CSVEGKQGVKYF. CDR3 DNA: TGCAGCGTTGAAGGGAAGCAGGGGGTAAAGTACTTC.

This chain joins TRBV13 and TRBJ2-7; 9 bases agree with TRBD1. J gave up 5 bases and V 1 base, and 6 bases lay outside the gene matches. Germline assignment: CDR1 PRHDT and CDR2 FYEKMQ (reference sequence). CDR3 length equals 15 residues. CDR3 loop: CASSLDRGLDDEQYF. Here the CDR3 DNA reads TGTGCCAGCAGCTTAGACAGGGGGCTAGACGACGAGCAGTACTTC.

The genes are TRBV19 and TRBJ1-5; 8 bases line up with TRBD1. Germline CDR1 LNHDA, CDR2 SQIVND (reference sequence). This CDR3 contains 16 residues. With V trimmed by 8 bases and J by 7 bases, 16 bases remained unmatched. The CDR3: CASEGTGPWEGQPQHF. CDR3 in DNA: TGTGCCAGTGAGGGGACAGGACCTTGGGAGGGCCAGCCCCAGCATTTT. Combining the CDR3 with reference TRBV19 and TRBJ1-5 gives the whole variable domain DGGITQSPKYLFRKEGQNVTLSCEQNLNHDAMYWYRQDPGQGLRLIYYSQIVNDFQKGDIAEGYSVSREKKESFPLTVTSAQKNPTAFYLCASEGTGPWEGQPQHFGDGTRLSIL.

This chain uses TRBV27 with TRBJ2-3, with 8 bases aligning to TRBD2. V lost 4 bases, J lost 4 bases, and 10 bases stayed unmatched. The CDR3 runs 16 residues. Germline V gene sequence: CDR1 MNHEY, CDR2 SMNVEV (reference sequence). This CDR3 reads CASSSQREWSPDTQYF. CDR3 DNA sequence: TGTGCCAGCAGTTCCCAGCGGGAGTGGTCACCAGATACGCAGTATTTT.

This CDR3 is CASSSFPDEQYF. Here the CDR3 DNA reads TGCGCCAGCAGCTCTTTTCCCGACGAGCAGTACTTC. This chain uses TRBV5-1 with TRBJ2-7; D not resolved. Trimming pared 3 bases from V and 5 bases from J, leaving 9 bases between. Germline assignment: CDR1 SGHRS and CDR2 YFSETQ. This CDR3 comprises 12 residues.

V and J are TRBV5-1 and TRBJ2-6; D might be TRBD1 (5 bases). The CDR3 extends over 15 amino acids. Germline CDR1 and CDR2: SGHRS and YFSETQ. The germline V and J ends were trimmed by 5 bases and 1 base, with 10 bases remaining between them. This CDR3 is CASRPPGSGANVLTF. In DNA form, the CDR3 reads TGCGCCAGCAGACCCCCAGGGTCTGGGGCCAACGTCCTGACTTTC.

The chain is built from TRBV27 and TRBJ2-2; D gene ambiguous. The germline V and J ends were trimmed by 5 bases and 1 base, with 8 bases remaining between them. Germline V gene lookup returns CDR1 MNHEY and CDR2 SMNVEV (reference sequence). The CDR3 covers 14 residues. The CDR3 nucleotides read TGTGCCAGCAGTCATTCGGAGAACACCGGGGAGCTGTTTTTT. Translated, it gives CASSHSENTGELFF.

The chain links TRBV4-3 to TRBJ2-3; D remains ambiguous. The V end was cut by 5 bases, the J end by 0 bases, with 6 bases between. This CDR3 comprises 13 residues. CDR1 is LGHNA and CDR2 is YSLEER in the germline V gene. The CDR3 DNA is TGCGCCAGCAGCGAGACTAGCACAGATACGCAGTATTTT. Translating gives CASSETSTDTQYF.

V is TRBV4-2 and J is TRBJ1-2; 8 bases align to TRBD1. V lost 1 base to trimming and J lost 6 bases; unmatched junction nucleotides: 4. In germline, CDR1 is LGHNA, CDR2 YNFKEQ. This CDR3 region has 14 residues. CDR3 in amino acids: CASSQADRGDGYTF. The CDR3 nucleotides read TGTGCCAGCAGCCAAGCCGACAGGGGAGATGGCTACACCTTC.

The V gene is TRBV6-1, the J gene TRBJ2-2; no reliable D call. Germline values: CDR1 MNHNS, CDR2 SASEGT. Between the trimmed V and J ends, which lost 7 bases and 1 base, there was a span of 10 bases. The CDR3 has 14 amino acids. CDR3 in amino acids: CASTRYRNTGELFF. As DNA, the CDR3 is TGTGCCAGCACACGATACAGGAACACCGGGGAGCTGTTTTTT.

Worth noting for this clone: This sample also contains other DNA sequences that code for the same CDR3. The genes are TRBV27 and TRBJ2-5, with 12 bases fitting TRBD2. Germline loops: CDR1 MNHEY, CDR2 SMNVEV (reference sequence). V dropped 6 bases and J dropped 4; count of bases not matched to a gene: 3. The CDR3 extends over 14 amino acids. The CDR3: CASSLLAGGETQYF. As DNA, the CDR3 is TGTGCCAGCAGCCTACTAGCGGGAGGAGAGACCCAGTACTTC.

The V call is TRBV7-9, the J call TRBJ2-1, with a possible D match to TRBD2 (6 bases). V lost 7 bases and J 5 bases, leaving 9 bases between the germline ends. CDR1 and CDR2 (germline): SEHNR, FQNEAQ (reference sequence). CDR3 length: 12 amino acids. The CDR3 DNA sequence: TGTGCCAGCATCGGGACTCACAATGAGCAGTTCTTC. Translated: CASIGTHNEQFF.

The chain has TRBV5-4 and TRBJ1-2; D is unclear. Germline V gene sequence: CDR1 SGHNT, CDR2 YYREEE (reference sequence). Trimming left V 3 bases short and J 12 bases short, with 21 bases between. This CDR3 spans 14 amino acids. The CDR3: CASSSDRVLQENTF. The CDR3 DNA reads TGTGCCAGCAGCTCTGACCGGGTATTGCAAGAAAACACCTTC.

The CDR3 region is CAWSGLSTEAFF. CDR3 bases: TGTGCCTGGAGCGGCTTAAGCACTGAAGCTTTCTTT. J is TRBJ1-1 and V is TRBV30; D unclear. Germline loops: CDR1 GTSNPN, CDR2 SVGIG (reference sequence). V was shortened by 3 bases and J by 4 bases, with 9 bases between the two germline ends. The CDR3 sequence is 12 residues long.

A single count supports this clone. CDR3 coding DNA: TGTGCCAGTAGTTCGGCGGGATACGAGCAGTACTTC. This sequence encodes CASSSAGYEQYF. This chain joins TRBV19 and TRBJ2-7; D possibly corresponds to TRBD2 (6 bases). The ends were cut back, 5 bases at V and 4 bases at J, with 9 bases in the middle. The length of the CDR3 is 12 residues. Germline V CDR1 and CDR2: LNHDA, SQIVND (reference sequence).